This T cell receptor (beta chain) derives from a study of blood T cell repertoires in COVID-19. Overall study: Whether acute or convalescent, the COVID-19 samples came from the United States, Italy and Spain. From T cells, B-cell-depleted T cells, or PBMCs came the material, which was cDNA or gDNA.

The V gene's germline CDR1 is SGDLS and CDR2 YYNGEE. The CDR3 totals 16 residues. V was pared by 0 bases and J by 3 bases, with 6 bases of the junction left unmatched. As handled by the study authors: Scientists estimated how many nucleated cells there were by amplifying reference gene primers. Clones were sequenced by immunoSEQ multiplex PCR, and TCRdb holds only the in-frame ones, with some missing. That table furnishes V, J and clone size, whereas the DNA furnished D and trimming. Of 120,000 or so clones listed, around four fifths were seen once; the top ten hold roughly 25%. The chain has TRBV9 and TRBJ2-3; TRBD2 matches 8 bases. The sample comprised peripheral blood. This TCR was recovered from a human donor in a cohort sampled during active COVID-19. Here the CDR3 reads CASSVVSGGGTDTQYF. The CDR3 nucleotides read TGTGCCAGCAGCGTAGTGAGCGGGGGCGGAACAGATACGCAGTATTTT.